The subject of this entry is one T cell receptor (beta chain). Antigen unknown. Libraries were prepared by immunoSEQ multiplex PCR; TCRdb keeps only in-frame clonotypes and omits some of them. The sample shows approximately 65,000 clones, about nine tenths of them seen only once. These data are taken from a study of stem cell transplantation in POMP-related autoinflammatory disease. In the study overall: Defective thymoproteasomes were hypothesized to impair CD8+ T-cell positive selection.

Regarding the study as a whole: Across all analyzed T-cell subsets, patients with PRAID tended toward reduced diversity and increased clonality.

The TCR was taken from a human patient with POMP-related autoinflammation and immune dysregulation (PRAID). Some of these T cells may belong to the graft donor. The sample in question was CD4+ T cells from PBMCs, obtained after stem cell transplantation.

The CDR3 region has the DNA TGTGCCATCAGTGCCGCCGGGGAGCTGTTTTTT. This translates into CAISAAGELFF. This rearrangement joins TRBV10-3 to TRBJ2-2; D is unresolved. Germline assignment: CDR1 ENHRY and CDR2 SYGVKD. Trimming took 4 bases from V and 6 from J, leaving 3 bases between them. The CDR3 spans 11 residues.